The rows below give T cell receptor beta chains drawn from one sample of a study of lymphopenia after photon versus proton radiotherapy. This table comes from immunoSEQ multiplex PCR, and its TCRdb copy is limited to in-frame clones, with some not included. The sample includes roughly 32,000 clones, 94% of them seen just once. The sequences come from peripheral blood, collected from a patient treated with photon-based radiotherapy. These receptors all stem from a woman between 45 and 65 years old with cholangiocarcinoma. The CDR3 runs from the conserved cysteine through the conserved F or W. D genes are given only for firm matches. Clone size is not always given. Where it is, it says once, few, many or a class for expanded clones.

j_call clone_size d_call v_call cdr3_nt cdr3_aa
TRBJ1-5 NA NA TRBV6-5 TGTGCCAGCAGTGAAGCCCCCCTTCAGCCCCAGCATTTT CASSEAPLQPQHF
TRBJ1-2 NA NA TRBV11-2 TGTGCCAGCAGCTTAGTGGGGTTCTGGGGGTATGGCTACACCTTC CASSLVGFWGYGYTF
TRBJ2-7 NA NA TRBV11-2 TGTGCCAGCCTAGTTCGGAGCGAGCAGTACTTC CASLVRSEQYF
TRBJ1-5 NA NA TRBV7-5 TGTGCCCCTTACGCGGGCGGGCATAGCAATCAGCCCCAGCATTTT CAPYAGGHSNQPQHF
TRBJ2-7 few TRBD1 TRBV7-2 TGTGCCAGCAGCCCGAGGACAGGGGGGATCTACGAGCAGTACTTC CASSPRTGGIYEQYF
TRBJ2-1 NA NA TRBV12-5 TGTGCTGGCGATAGTGTGGGCGGGCAGTTCTTC CAGDSVGGQFF
TRBJ1-4 NA NA TRBV2 TGTGCCAGCAACAGGGTTGGTGAAAAACTGTTTTTT CASNRVGEKLFF
TRBJ2-3 NA TRBD2 TRBV7-2 TGTGCCAGCAGTGGACTAGCGACAGATACGCAGTATTTT CASSGLATDTQYF
TRBJ1-2 once TRBD1 TRBV19 TGTGCCAGTAGTATGAGGACAGGCTATGGCTACACCTTC CASSMRTGYGYTF
TRBJ2-5 NA TRBD2 TRBV5-1 TGCGCCAGCAGCCCCGGGGGGGAGACCCAGTACTTC CASSPGGETQYF
TRBJ1-2 NA NA TRBV11-2 TGTGCCAGCAGCCCTGGGGTCGGCTATGGCTACACCTTC CASSPGVGYGYTF
TRBJ1-2 NA TRBD1 TRBV7-2 TGTGCCAGCAGATCGCCACAGGGGGCCGGGGGCTACACCTTC CASRSPQGAGGYTF
TRBJ1-2 NA NA TRBV18 TGTGCCAGCTCACGGGAGGGGTCGAATGGCTACACCTTC CASSREGSNGYTF
TRBJ1-2 NA TRBD1 TRBV5-4 TGTGCCAGCAGCTTCCTTCCGACAGGGGGCGCGGATGGCTACACCTTC CASSFLPTGGADGYTF
TRBJ1-5 NA TRBD1 TRBV5-6 TGTGCCAGGAAAAAACAGGGGGATCAGCCCCAGCATTTT CARKKQGDQPQHF
TRBJ1-1 NA NA TRBV2 TGTGCCAGCAGTGAATTCGGGGGGAACACTGAAGCTTTCTTT CASSEFGGNTEAFF
TRBJ1-5 NA NA TRBV6-1 TGTGCCAGCAGTTCCCAGGGGTCGAGTCAGCCCCAGCATTTT CASSSQGSSQPQHF
TRBJ1-3 NA NA TRBV2 TGTGCCAGCGAGGATGACGTCGGAAACACCATATATTTT CASEDDVGNTIYF
TRBJ2-3 NA TRBD2 TRBV10-3 TGTGCCATCAGTGAACTGGGACTAGCGGGGGGGCCTTTAGATACGCAGTATTTT CAISELGLAGGPLDTQYF
TRBJ1-2 NA TRBD1 TRBV9 TGTGCCAGCAGCGCCCAGCCGGACAGGAACTATGGCTACACCTTC CASSAQPDRNYGYTF
TRBJ1-2 NA NA TRBV29-1 TGCAGCGTTGAAGCAAGGGGATATGGCTACACCTTC CSVEARGYGYTF
TRBJ1-2 NA NA TRBV6-5 TGTGCCAGCAGTTACCCCGGGGCAGAGACTATCTATGGCTACACCTTC CASSYPGAETIYGYTF
TRBJ1-1 few TRBD1 TRBV6-5 TGTGCCAGCAGTTACTCGGGCAGGGGGCGGGTGGAAGCTTTCTTT CASSYSGRGRVEAFF
TRBJ2-5 NA TRBD2 TRBV7-8 TGTGCCAGCAGCTTATTGAGCGGGGGGGCCCAAGAGACCCAGTACTTC CASSLLSGGAQETQYF
TRBJ1-2 NA NA TRBV13 TGTGCCAGCAGCTTAGGCCGGCCTCTGCTAGGTGGCTACACCTTC CASSLGRPLLGGYTF
TRBJ2-5 NA NA TRBV7-2 TGTGCCAGCAGCTCCAACCCTTCAGAGACCCAGTACTTC CASSSNPSETQYF
TRBJ2-5 NA TRBD2 TRBV7-2 TGTGCCAGCAGCTCGGGAGGTGTTAGGGGACCCCAAGAGACCCAGTACTTC CASSSGGVRGPQETQYF
TRBJ1-1 NA TRBD1 TRBV7-9 TGTGCCAGCAGCCCGGACAGGGTCCTGCTGAACACTGAAGCTTTCTTT CASSPDRVLLNTEAFF
TRBJ1-1 NA NA TRBV30 TGTGCCTGGAGAATTAGGGCGATGAACACTGAAGCTTTCTTT CAWRIRAMNTEAFF
TRBJ1-1 NA NA TRBV7-8 TGTGCCAGCAGCTTAGGCCCCCTCTACGGGACTGCGAACACTGAAGCTTTCTTT CASSLGPLYGTANTEAFF
TRBJ1-4 NA NA TRBV29-1 TGCAGCGTTCTATTTAATGAAAAACTGTTTTTT CSVLFNEKLFF
TRBJ1-6 NA NA TRBV4-3 TGCGCCAGCAGCCTCGACTCGGGGCCCGGTAATTCACCCCTCCACTTT CASSLDSGPGNSPLHF
TRBJ2-5 NA NA TRBV6-5 TGTGCCAGCAGTTACTCATTAGGCGGGGAAGAGACCCAGTACTTC CASSYSLGGEETQYF